This T cell receptor beta chain appears in the sequencing data of a study of PD-1 blockade in classical Hodgkin lymphoma. Concerning this clone: Its antigen is as yet unknown.

Time point here: newly diagnosed, previously untreated cHL patient sample. Here immunoSEQ multiplex PCR was the method, and the copy in TCRdb shows in-frame clones only, minus some. The data hold 17,000 or so clones, with about 85% observed a single time. General observations from the study: Why the repertoires differ is still unclear, perhaps disease activity or prior therapy.

V gave up 4 bases and J gave up 0 bases, with 7 bases separating them. Germline lookup yields CDR1 SQVTM and CDR2 ANQGSEA. The CDR3 totals 13 residues. The chain couples TRBV29-1 to TRBJ1-3, with D uncertain. The clonotype was recovered from a human donor with classical Hodgkin lymphoma. Sequenced: peripheral blood mononuclear cells (PBMCs). The CDR3 DNA reads TGCAGCGTTGCGGGCCGCTCTGGAAACACCATATATTTT. Translated: CSVAGRSGNTIYF.